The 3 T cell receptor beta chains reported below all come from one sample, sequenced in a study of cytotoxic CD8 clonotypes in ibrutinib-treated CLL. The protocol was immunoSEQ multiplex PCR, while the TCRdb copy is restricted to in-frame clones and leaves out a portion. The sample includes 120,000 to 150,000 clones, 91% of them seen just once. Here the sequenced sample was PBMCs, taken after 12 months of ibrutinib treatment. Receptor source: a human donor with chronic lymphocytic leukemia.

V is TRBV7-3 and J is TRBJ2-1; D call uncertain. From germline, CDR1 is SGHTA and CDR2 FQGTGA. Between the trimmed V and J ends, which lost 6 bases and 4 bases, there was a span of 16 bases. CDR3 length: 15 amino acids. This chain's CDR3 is CASSPSTDPYNEQFF. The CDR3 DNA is TGTGCCAGCAGTCCCTCTACAGACCCTTACAATGAGCAGTTCTTC.

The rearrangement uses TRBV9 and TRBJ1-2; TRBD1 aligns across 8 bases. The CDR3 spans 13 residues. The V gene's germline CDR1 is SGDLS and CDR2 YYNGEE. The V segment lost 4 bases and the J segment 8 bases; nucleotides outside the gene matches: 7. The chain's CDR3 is CASSPMGQDGYTF. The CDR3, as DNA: TGTGCCAGCAGCCCGATGGGACAGGACGGCTACACCTTC. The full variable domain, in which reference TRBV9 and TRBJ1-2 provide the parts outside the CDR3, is DSGVTQTPKHLITATGQRVTLRCSPRSGDLSVYWYQQSLDQGLQFLIQYYNGEERAKGNILERFSAQQFPDLHSELNLSSLELGDSALYFCASSPMGQDGYTFGSGTRLTVV.

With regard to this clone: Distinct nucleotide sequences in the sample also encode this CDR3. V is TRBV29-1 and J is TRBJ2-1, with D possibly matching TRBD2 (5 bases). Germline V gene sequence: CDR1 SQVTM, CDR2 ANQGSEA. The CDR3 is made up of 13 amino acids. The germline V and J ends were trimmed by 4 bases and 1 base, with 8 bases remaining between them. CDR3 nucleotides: TGCAGCGTTGTAGGCGGGTCCTACAATGAGCAGTTCTTC. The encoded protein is CSVVGGSYNEQFF.